Shown below are 4 T cell receptor beta chains from a single sample sequenced in a study of cytomegalovirus exposure and HLA in healthy donors. PCR employed 60 Vbeta and 13 Jbeta primers. The assay was immunoSEQ multiplex PCR, and TCRdb's table has in-frame clones only and misses some. This table holds 50,000 or so clones, 72% found once. Sequencing input: PBMCs. The receptors shown here come from a man in his thirties or forties in good health and CMV-seronegative.

V usage is TRBV6-5 and J usage is TRBJ2-5; no definite D call. From germline, CDR1 is MNHEY and CDR2 SVGAGI. Trimming shortened V by 0 bases and J by 5 bases, and 13 bases separated the two germline ends. The length of the CDR3 is 15 residues. CDR3 sequence: CASSYSRLVVETQYF. The CDR3 DNA reads as TGTGCCAGCAGTTACTCACGTTTAGTGGTGGAGACCCAGTACTTC.

Written as DNA, the CDR3 is TGCGCCAGCAGCTTGGAGGGGCGAGGAAATCAGCCCCAGCATTTT. Protein sequence: CASSLEGRGNQPQHF. The rearrangement links TRBV5-1 to TRBJ1-5; tentatively, D is TRBD1 (5 bases). The CDR3 has 15 residues. CDR1 SGHRS and CDR2 YFSETQ come from the germline V gene. Trimming removed 0 bases from V and 4 bases from J, with 11 bases in between.

The CDR3 nucleotides are TGTGCCAGCAGCCATCAAACGGGTGGCTACACCTTC. Translated, it gives CASSHQTGGYTF. The J gene is TRBJ1-2, the V gene TRBV4-2; D remains ambiguous. Germline CDR1 is LGHNA and CDR2 is YNFKEQ. The CDR3 runs 12 residues. Trimming took 3 bases from V and 7 from J, leaving 9 bases between them.

V gene TRBV7-2 combines with J gene TRBJ1-5; D is possibly TRBD1 (5 bases). In germline, CDR1 is SGHTA, CDR2 FQGNSA. The V and J ends lost 4 bases and 7 bases respectively, with 11 bases between them. The CDR3 consists of 13 residues. CDR3 amino acids: CASSYDRRQPQHF. Here the CDR3 DNA reads TGTGCCAGCAGCTACGACAGACGACAGCCCCAGCATTTT.